Below, 22 T cell receptor beta chains from the same sample are listed, as sequenced in a study of shared clonotypes between healthy human individuals. The protocol was immunoSEQ multiplex PCR, while the TCRdb copy is restricted to in-frame clones and leaves out a portion. This table holds 2.3 million or so clones, 90% to 95% found once. Sequenced input: naive CD4+ T cells from PBMCs. The sample's subset: CD45RA+ positively selected. The receptors derive from a man younger than 30 in good health. Some clones in this sample may be carry-over from other donors' samples.

With regard to this clone: Other DNA sequences in the sample encode the same CDR3. The V gene is TRBV2, the J gene TRBJ2-7; the D is unclear. The V and J ends lost 5 bases and 4 bases respectively, with 6 bases between them. Germline CDR1 SNHLY, CDR2 FYNNEI. This CDR3 has 11 amino acids. CDR3 DNA: TGTGCCAGCAGTAGGAGTTACGAGCAGTACTTC. This sequence encodes CASSRSYEQYF.

This chain joins TRBV28 and TRBJ2-3, with D unclear. Germline CDR1 MDHEN, CDR2 SYDVKM. CDR3 size: 13 residues. Trimming removed 7 bases at V and 0 bases at J, with 8 bases between. The CDR3, as DNA: TGTGCCAGCAACTTCCTTAGCACAGATACGCAGTATTTT. Residues: CASNFLSTDTQYF. Together with reference TRBV28 and TRBJ2-3, the CDR3 gives the full variable domain: DVKVTQSSRYLVKRTGEKVFLECVQDMDHENMFWYRQDPGLGLRLIYFSYDVKMKEKGDIPEGYSVSREKKERFSLILESASTNQTSMYLCASNFLSTDTQYFGPGTRLTVL.

Of note for this clone: Other DNA sequences within the sample encode an identical CDR3. The rearrangement joins TRBV29-1 to TRBJ1-1; perhaps TRBD1 as D (6 bases). The CDR3 spans 13 residues. Trimming removed 4 bases at V and 2 bases at J, with 11 bases between. CDR1 and CDR2 from the germline V gene are SQVTM and ANQGSEA. CDR3 DNA sequence: TGCAGCGTTGTTAGGACAGCCAACACTGAAGCTTTCTTT. It yields the protein CSVVRTANTEAFF.

The rearrangement links TRBV5-1 to TRBJ1-3; possible D gene TRBD1, 5 bases. V lost 2 bases, J lost 4 bases, and 16 bases lay in between. Looked up from germline, CDR1 is SGHRS and CDR2 is YFSETQ. The CDR3 loop spans 16 amino acids. The CDR3 here is CASSLRDLSGGNTIYF. The CDR3, as DNA: TGCGCCAGCAGCTTAAGGGACCTCAGCGGGGGAAACACCATATATTTT.

The chain recombines TRBV7-3 with TRBJ2-1; 8 bases are shared with TRBD1. The trim removed 4 bases at V and 0 bases at J, leaving 5 bases unmatched. This CDR3 comprises 16 residues. The V gene's germline CDR1 is SGHTA and CDR2 FQGTGA. The DNA of the CDR3 is TGTGCCAGCAGCTCACAGGGGGGAGTCTCCTACAATGAGCAGTTCTTC. As protein: CASSSQGGVSYNEQFF.

This clone was counted a single time. For the CDR3, the DNA is TGCGCCAGCAGCCCCGGGACAGTCAGCTCTGGGGCCAACGTCCTGACTTTC. This translates into CASSPGTVSSGANVLTF. The rearrangement links TRBV4-1 to TRBJ2-6, with 7 bases that match TRBD1. Germline loops: CDR1 MGHRA, CDR2 YSYEKL. V shed 4 bases and J 0 bases; nucleotides not matched to a gene: 6. This CDR3 spans 17 amino acids.

The chain has TRBV5-4 and TRBJ2-7; TRBD2 is a possible D gene (6 bases). Trimming stripped 4 bases from V and 1 base from J, with 15 bases between. This CDR3 has 15 amino acids. In germline, CDR1 is SGHNT, CDR2 YYREEE (reference sequence). CDR3 residues: CASSLYGGRSYEQYF. The CDR3 DNA sequence: TGTGCCAGCAGCCTGTACGGAGGGAGGTCCTACGAGCAGTACTTC. Looking up the rest from reference TRBV5-4 and TRBJ2-7 gives the full variable domain: ETGVTQSPTHLIKTRGQQVTLRCSSQSGHNTVSWYQQALGQGPQFIFQYYREEENGRGNFPPRFSGLQFPNYSSELNVNALELDDSALYLCASSLYGGRSYEQYFGPGTRLTVT.

The chain recombines TRBV18 with TRBJ2-5; 9 bases map to TRBD1. The CDR3 covers 11 residues. The junction had 1 base not matched to a gene; V was cut back by 7 bases and J by 7 bases. CDR1 is KGHSH and CDR2 is LQKENI in the germline V gene. CDR3 nucleotides: TGTGCCAGCTTACAGGGGGCGACCCAGTACTTC. It codes for CASLQGATQYF.

The chain joins TRBV7-3 to TRBJ2-3; D may be TRBD1 (6 bases). CDR3 length equals 13 residues. Germline V gene lookup returns CDR1 SGHTA and CDR2 FQGTGA. Trimming shortened V by 2 bases and J by 6 bases, and 9 bases separated the two germline ends. CDR3 region: CASSLSQGDTQYF. CDR3 sequence (DNA): TGTGCCAGCAGCTTATCCCAGGGGGATACGCAGTATTTT.

The chain recombines TRBV28 with TRBJ2-7, with D tentatively TRBD2 (7 bases). Germline CDR1 reads MDHEN; CDR2 reads SYDVKM. Trimming pared 8 bases from V and 1 base from J, leaving 15 bases between. The CDR3 runs to 14 residues. The CDR3 loop is CASRGGGASYEQYF. For the CDR3, the DNA is TGTGCCAGCCGTGGAGGGGGGGCTTCCTACGAGCAGTACTTC.

The chain recombines TRBV5-4 with TRBJ2-1; 10 nucleotides match TRBD1. CDR1 and CDR2 (germline): SGHNT, YYREEE (reference sequence). The CDR3 consists of 17 residues. J was trimmed by 3 bases and V by 5 bases; bases with no gene match: 11. The CDR3 DNA reads as TGTGCCAGCAGTCCGACAGGGGGCAGCAAGCTCTACAATGAGCAGTTCTTC. Translated, it gives CASSPTGGSKLYNEQFF.

The chain recombines TRBV11-2 with TRBJ1-1; D not resolved. V lost 1 base, J lost 5 bases, and 14 bases lay in between. The germline V gene encodes CDR1 SGHAT and CDR2 FQNNGV. The CDR3 spans 15 residues. CDR3 amino acids: CASSLAGRQLTEAFF. CDR3 DNA: TGTGCCAGCAGCTTAGCAGGTCGGCAGCTTACTGAAGCTTTCTTT.

The chain uses TRBV27 and TRBJ2-1, with D uncertain. The length of the CDR3 is 9 residues. The V end lost 5 bases, the J end lost 11 bases, and 4 bases lay between the germline ends. The V gene's germline CDR1 is MNHEY and CDR2 SMNVEV (reference sequence). DNA for the CDR3: TGTGCCAGCAGTAATCAGCAGTTCTTC. This gives the protein CASSNQQFF.

The genes are TRBV2 and TRBJ1-4, with 7 bases that match TRBD1. V lost 0 bases, J lost 7 bases, and 5 bases stayed unmatched. This CDR3 contains 15 residues. Per the germline V gene, CDR1 is SNHLY and CDR2 is FYNNEI. The CDR3, as DNA: TGTGCCAGCAGTGAAGCAAAAGGGGGCGGTGAAAAACTGTTTTTT. Translation gives CASSEAKGGGEKLFF.

V is TRBV10-3 and J is TRBJ2-2; D remains unclear. V lost 3 bases to trimming and J lost 10 bases, with 6 bases between them. CDR1 is ENHRY, CDR2 SYGVKD, per germline. The CDR3 length is 11 residues. DNA of the CDR3: TGTGCCATCAGTGAAGGCTTGGAGCTGTTTTTT. Its translation: CAISEGLELFF.

This clone was recorded only once. The genes are TRBV5-1 and TRBJ2-3; D possibly corresponds to TRBD2 (6 bases). Trimming removed 5 bases from V and 5 bases from J, with 15 bases in between. Germline values: CDR1 SGHRS, CDR2 YFSETQ. This CDR3 is built from 14 residues. CDR3 region: CASRSGGVRDTQYF. The CDR3 DNA is TGCGCCAGCAGGTCAGGCGGGGTGAGAGATACGCAGTATTTT.

In regard to this clone: In the same sample, other DNA sequences code for this CDR3. This rearrangement joins TRBV19 to TRBJ1-4; D is undetermined. Trimming left V 5 bases short and J 5 bases short, with 3 bases between. CDR1 is LNHDA and CDR2 is SQIVND in the germline V gene (reference sequence). The CDR3 extends over 11 amino acids. CDR3 nucleotides: TGTGCCAGTAGTCGCAATGAAAAACTGTTTTTT. Amino acid sequence: CASSRNEKLFF.

The chain joins TRBV7-8 to TRBJ1-6, with 9 bases that match TRBD1. Germline trimming cut 6 bases from V and 8 bases from J; bases unmatched to any gene: 5. The germline CDR1 and CDR2 sequences are SGHVS and FQNEAQ. This CDR3 has 14 residues. The CDR3 bases are TGTGCCAGCAGTAAGGGACAGGGCGATTCACCCCTCCACTTT. It encodes CASSKGQGDSPLHF.

This chain links TRBV5-1 with TRBJ2-1; 7 bases line up with TRBD1. CDR3 size: 15 residues. Germline V gene lookup returns CDR1 SGHRS and CDR2 YFSETQ. With 4 bases clipped from V and 6 bases from J, the junction kept 10 bases outside the gene matches. The CDR3 DNA follows: TGCGCCAGCAGCCCCTTCATATCAGGGGGCAATGAGCAGTTCTTC. Protein sequence: CASSPFISGGNEQFF.

The chain recombines TRBV27 with TRBJ1-1, with D possibly being TRBD1 (5 bases). Trimming shortened V by 5 bases and J by 4 bases, and 17 bases separated the two germline ends. The germline V gene has CDR1 MNHEY and CDR2 SMNVEV (reference sequence). The CDR3 has 15 amino acids. The CDR3 DNA sequence: TGTGCCAGCAGTCCACGCCTGAGGGGAAGCACTGAAGCTTTCTTT. Amino acids: CASSPRLRGSTEAFF.

The genes are TRBV7-2 and TRBJ2-7; the match to TRBD1 covers 7 bases. The CDR3 has 15 amino acids. The junction had 10 bases not matched to a gene; V was cut back by 5 bases and J by 3 bases. The germline V gene has CDR1 SGHTA and CDR2 FQGNSA. This CDR3 reads CASSLQTGTSYEQYF. Here the CDR3 DNA reads TGTGCCAGCAGCCTCCAGACAGGGACAAGCTACGAGCAGTACTTC.

The V call is TRBV7-3, the J call TRBJ1-5; no definite D call. The CDR3 extends over 13 amino acids. Germline CDR1 SGHTA, CDR2 FQGTGA. V was trimmed by 5 bases and J by 5 bases, leaving 10 bases between them. The CDR3 loop is CASSRSRDQPQHF. The CDR3 nucleotides are TGTGCCAGCAGCCGATCGAGGGATCAGCCCCAGCATTTT. The full variable domain, completed using reference TRBV7-3 and TRBJ1-5, is GAGVSQTPSNKVTEKGKYVELRCDPISGHTALYWYRQSLGQGPEFLIYFQGTGAADDSGLPNDRFFAVRPEGSVSTLKIQRTERGDSAVYLCASSRSRDQPQHFGDGTRLSIL.